These 16 T cell receptor beta chains originate from one sample sequenced in a study of beta chain features in type 1 diabetes. Of the isolated RNA, all was reverse transcribed, and so the sequenced material was expressed TCRB transcripts. Repertoires were generated with immunoSEQ multiplex PCR, while TCRdb's copy carries only in-frame clones and drops some. Of 620,000 or so clones listed, 15% to 18% are singletons. Sequenced input: naive CD4+ T cells from blood. These receptors were taken from a man aged 18 to 29 in good health.

The chain's CDR3 is CASSVTETEAFF. The CDR3 region has the DNA TGTGCCAGCAGCGTGACAGAAACTGAAGCTTTCTTT. The chain has TRBV5-5 and TRBJ1-1; D possibly corresponds to TRBD1 (5 bases). The germline gives CDR1 SGHKS, CDR2 YYEKEE (reference sequence). The CDR3 consists of 12 residues. Trimming shortened V by 4 bases and J by 5 bases, and 9 bases separated the two germline ends.

This clone was recorded a few times. This chain joins TRBV19 and TRBJ2-1; possible D gene TRBD1, 6 bases. Trimming cost V 4 bases and J 1 base, with 11 bases left between them. CDR1 is LNHDA and CDR2 is SQIVND in the germline V gene (reference sequence). This CDR3 is built from 15 residues. The CDR3 loop reads CASSRGTGSYNEQFF. The DNA of the CDR3 is TGTGCCAGTAGTAGAGGAACAGGGTCCTACAATGAGCAGTTCTTC.

This clone was seen more than once but under ten times. The gene calls are TRBV5-4 and TRBJ1-1; D possibly corresponds to TRBD1 (5 bases). This CDR3 spans 14 amino acids. Germline V CDR1 and CDR2: SGHNT, YYREEE (reference sequence). With 4 bases removed from V and 3 bases from J, the gap between germline ends came to 13 bases. The CDR3 loop reads CASSGRVEYTEAFF. The CDR3 DNA reads TGTGCCAGCAGCGGCAGGGTAGAGTACACTGAAGCTTTCTTT.

The table lists this clone with a few counts. The chain couples TRBV7-2 to TRBJ2-7; 7 nucleotides line up with TRBD1. CDR3 length: 13 amino acids. Germline CDR1 is SGHTA and CDR2 is FQGNSA. J was trimmed by 6 bases and V by 3 bases; bases with no gene match: 5. This chain's CDR3 is CASSFRQGGEQYF. DNA for the CDR3: TGTGCCAGCAGCTTCCGACAGGGTGGCGAGCAGTACTTC.

V is TRBV25-1 and J is TRBJ1-1; D not certain. Trimming took off 0 bases at V and 3 bases at J, with 5 bases between the two ends. The CDR3 contains 13 residues. Germline CDR1 and CDR2: MGHDK and SYGVNS. CDR3 region: CASSEYPHTEAFF. The CDR3 DNA reads as TGTGCCAGCAGTGAATATCCCCACACTGAAGCTTTCTTT. Together with reference TRBV25-1 and TRBJ1-1, the CDR3 gives the full variable domain: EADIYQTPRYLVIGTGKKITLECSQTMGHDKMYWYQQDPGMELHLIHYSYGVNSTEKGDLSSESTVSRIRTEHFPLTLESARPSHTSQYLCASSEYPHTEAFFGQGTRLTVV.

The J gene is TRBJ2-7, the V gene TRBV10-3; 9 positions agree with TRBD2. The germline V gene has CDR1 ENHRY and CDR2 SYGVKD. The CDR3 loop spans 16 amino acids. After removal of 6 bases from V and 3 bases from J, the junction contained 12 bases not matched to a gene. This chain's CDR3 is CAISLSSGAIHYEQYF. The CDR3 region has the DNA TGTGCCATCAGCCTATCTAGCGGGGCCATCCACTACGAGCAGTACTTC.

The chain joins TRBV5-6 to TRBJ1-1; no definite D call. Germline assignment: CDR1 SGHDT and CDR2 YYEEEE. The CDR3 is made up of 14 amino acids. The V gene lost 0 bases and the J gene lost 2 bases, with 8 bases spanning the gap. The CDR3 spells CASSLVPGNTEAFF. CDR3 coding DNA: TGTGCCAGCAGCTTGGTCCCAGGAAACACTGAAGCTTTCTTT.

The chain recombines TRBV5-6 with TRBJ2-2, with D possibly being TRBD1 (5 bases). There are 14 residues in the CDR3. Between the trimmed V and J ends, which lost 0 bases and 7 bases, there was a span of 10 bases. The germline V gene encodes CDR1 SGHDT and CDR2 YYEEEE. The CDR3: CASSLGQGLGELFF. DNA for the CDR3: TGTGCCAGCAGCTTGGGCCAGGGTCTCGGGGAGCTGTTTTTT.

This clone was seen more than once but under ten times. This chain uses TRBV7-8 with TRBJ2-5, with D perhaps matching TRBD2 (7 bases). In germline, CDR1 is SGHVS, CDR2 FQNEAQ. This CDR3 is 14 amino acids long. V was shortened by 3 bases and J by 5 bases, with 13 bases between the two germline ends. The CDR3 loop reads CASSFGGPGETQYF. The CDR3 DNA is TGTGCCAGCAGCTTCGGGGGGCCGGGGGAGACCCAGTACTTC.

The chain uses TRBV4-1 and TRBJ2-3, with 11 bases identical to TRBD2. Germline trimming cut 7 bases from V and 3 bases from J; bases unmatched to any gene: 9. Germline CDR1 is MGHRA and CDR2 is YSYEKL. The CDR3 runs 16 residues. This CDR3 is CASTLAGGHGTDTQYF. The CDR3 DNA is TGCGCCAGCACGCTAGCGGGAGGACATGGGACAGATACGCAGTATTTT.

The V and J genes are TRBV27 and TRBJ1-5, with 7 bases that match TRBD1. This CDR3 contains 15 residues. Germline V CDR1 and CDR2: MNHEY, SMNVEV (reference sequence). The ends lost 0 bases at V and 2 bases at J; junction bases unmatched: 1. For the CDR3, the DNA is TGTGCCAGCAGTTTATCCGACAGGGGCAATCAGCCCCAGCATTTT. It translates to CASSLSDRGNQPQHF.

V is TRBV15 and J is TRBJ2-7; a weak D match, TRBD2 (5 bases). This CDR3 spans 15 amino acids. Germline V CDR1 and CDR2: LNHNV, YYDKDF (reference sequence). V was cut by 0 bases and J by 4 bases, with 13 bases left in between. The CDR3, as DNA: TGTGCCACCAGCAGAGATAGCGCCAGCCCGTACGAGCAGTACTTC. This sequence encodes CATSRDSASPYEQYF.

The count of this clone is one. The chain uses TRBV7-9 and TRBJ2-3; 11 bases line up with TRBD2. V gave up 1 base and J gave up 6 bases; unmatched junction bases: 3. The CDR3 extends over 15 amino acids. Germline V gene data show CDR1 as SEHNR and CDR2 as FQNEAQ (reference sequence). DNA for the CDR3: TGTGCCAGCAGCTTAGACGCTAGCGGGAGGGATACGCAGTATTTT. Residues: CASSLDASGRDTQYF. The variable domain in full, with the rest retrieved from reference TRBV7-9 and TRBJ2-3, is DTGVSQNPRHKITKRGQNVTFRCDPISEHNRLYWYRQTLGQGPEFLTYFQNEAQLEKSRLLSDRFSAERPKGSFSTLEIQRTEQGDSAMYLCASSLDASGRDTQYFGPGTRLTVL.

In this sample, this clone turned up once. This CDR3 is CASSLSAALDYGYTF. Here the CDR3 DNA reads TGTGCCAGCAGTTTATCGGCGGCCTTGGACTATGGCTACACCTTC. The V and J genes are TRBV28 and TRBJ1-2; D not certain. Trimming cost V 1 base and J 3 bases, with 12 bases left between them. The germline V gene has CDR1 MDHEN and CDR2 SYDVKM. The CDR3 sequence is 15 residues long.

The rearrangement links TRBV4-1 to TRBJ2-3; 11 positions match TRBD2. This CDR3 has 15 residues. After removal of 4 bases from V and 6 bases from J, the junction contained 6 bases not matched to a gene. The germline V gene has CDR1 MGHRA and CDR2 YSYEKL. For the CDR3, the DNA is TGCGCCAGCAGCCGACTAGCGGGAAAGAAGGATACGCAGTATTTT. As protein: CASSRLAGKKDTQYF.

This chain uses TRBV5-4 with TRBJ2-2, with TRBD1 as a possible D gene (6 bases). Looked up from germline, CDR1 is SGHNT and CDR2 is YYREEE (reference sequence). V dropped 0 bases and J dropped 5 bases, with 8 bases sitting between them. The CDR3 is made up of 14 amino acids. DNA of the CDR3: TGTGCCAGCAGCTTGGCCCAGGGGACCGGGGAGCTGTTTTTT. It is translated as CASSLAQGTGELFF.